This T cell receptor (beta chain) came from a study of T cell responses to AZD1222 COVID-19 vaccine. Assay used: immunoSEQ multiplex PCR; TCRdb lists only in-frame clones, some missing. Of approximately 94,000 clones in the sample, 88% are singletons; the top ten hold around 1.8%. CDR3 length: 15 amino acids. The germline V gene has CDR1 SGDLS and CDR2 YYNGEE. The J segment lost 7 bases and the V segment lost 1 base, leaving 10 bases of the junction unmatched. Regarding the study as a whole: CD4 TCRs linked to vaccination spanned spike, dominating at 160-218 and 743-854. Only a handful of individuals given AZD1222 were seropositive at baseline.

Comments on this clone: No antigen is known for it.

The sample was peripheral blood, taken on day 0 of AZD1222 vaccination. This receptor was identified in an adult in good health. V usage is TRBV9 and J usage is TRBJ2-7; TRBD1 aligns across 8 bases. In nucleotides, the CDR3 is TGTGCCAGCAGCGTATCCACAGGACAGGGAACGGAGCAGTACTTC. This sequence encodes CASSVSTGQGTEQYF.